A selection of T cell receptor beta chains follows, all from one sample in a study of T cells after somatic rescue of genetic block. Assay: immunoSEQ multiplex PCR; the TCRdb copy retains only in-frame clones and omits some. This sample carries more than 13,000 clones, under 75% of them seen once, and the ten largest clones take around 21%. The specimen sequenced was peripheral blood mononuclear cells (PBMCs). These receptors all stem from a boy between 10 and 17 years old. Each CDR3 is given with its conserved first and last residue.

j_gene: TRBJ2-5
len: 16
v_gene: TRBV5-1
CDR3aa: CASSLGQGWYQETQYF

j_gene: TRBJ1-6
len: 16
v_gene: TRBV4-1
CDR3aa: CASSQVRTSGFSPLHF

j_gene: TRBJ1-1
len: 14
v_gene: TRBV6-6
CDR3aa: CASSYTLTATEAFF

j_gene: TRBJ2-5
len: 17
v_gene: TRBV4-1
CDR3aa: CASSHAQVAGGQETQYF

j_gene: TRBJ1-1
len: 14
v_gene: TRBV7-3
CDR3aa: CASSPQGANTEAFF

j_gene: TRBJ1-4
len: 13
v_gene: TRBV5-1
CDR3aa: CASSLATNEKLFF

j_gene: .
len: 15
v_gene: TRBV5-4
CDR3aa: CASSLVPGVSYEQYF

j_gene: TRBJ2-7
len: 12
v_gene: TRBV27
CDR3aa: CASSLEPYEQYF

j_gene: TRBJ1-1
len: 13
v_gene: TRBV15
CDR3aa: CATSGTGFTEAFF

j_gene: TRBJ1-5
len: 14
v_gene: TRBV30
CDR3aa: CAWSLNRGNQPQHF

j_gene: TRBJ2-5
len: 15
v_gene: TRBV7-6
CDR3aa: CASSLGVAEIETQYF

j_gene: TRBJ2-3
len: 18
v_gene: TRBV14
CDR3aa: CASSQDRLAGGPTDTQYF

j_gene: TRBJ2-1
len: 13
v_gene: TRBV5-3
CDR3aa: CARSYRSYNEQFF

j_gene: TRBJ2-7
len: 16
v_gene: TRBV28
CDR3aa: CASSLLGWDRTYEQYF

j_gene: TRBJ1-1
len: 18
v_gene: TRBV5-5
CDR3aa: CASSLHGTGRGMNTEAFF

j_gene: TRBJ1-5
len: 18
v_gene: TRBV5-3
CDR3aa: CARSGKGQGGFSNQPQHF

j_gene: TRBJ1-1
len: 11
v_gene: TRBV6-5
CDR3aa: CASSYYEEAFF

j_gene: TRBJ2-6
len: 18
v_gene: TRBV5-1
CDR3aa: CASSLYEGGYSGANVLTF

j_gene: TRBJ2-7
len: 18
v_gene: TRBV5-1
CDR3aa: CASRIPGQGLLRVIGQYF

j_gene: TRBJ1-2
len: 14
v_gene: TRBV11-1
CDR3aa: CASSFEGQDYGYTF

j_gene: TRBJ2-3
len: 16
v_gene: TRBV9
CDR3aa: CASSVAPGGGTDTQYF

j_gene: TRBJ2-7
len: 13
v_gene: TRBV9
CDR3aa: CASSVDNNGKQYF

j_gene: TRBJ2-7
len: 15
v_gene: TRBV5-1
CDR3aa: CASSLDGGFALEQYF

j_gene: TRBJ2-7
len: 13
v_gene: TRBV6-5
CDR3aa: CASAPGHLYEQYF

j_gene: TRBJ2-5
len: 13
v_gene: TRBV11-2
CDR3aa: CASSFTYSETQYF

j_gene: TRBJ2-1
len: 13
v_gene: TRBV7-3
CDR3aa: CASTPGTDNEQFF